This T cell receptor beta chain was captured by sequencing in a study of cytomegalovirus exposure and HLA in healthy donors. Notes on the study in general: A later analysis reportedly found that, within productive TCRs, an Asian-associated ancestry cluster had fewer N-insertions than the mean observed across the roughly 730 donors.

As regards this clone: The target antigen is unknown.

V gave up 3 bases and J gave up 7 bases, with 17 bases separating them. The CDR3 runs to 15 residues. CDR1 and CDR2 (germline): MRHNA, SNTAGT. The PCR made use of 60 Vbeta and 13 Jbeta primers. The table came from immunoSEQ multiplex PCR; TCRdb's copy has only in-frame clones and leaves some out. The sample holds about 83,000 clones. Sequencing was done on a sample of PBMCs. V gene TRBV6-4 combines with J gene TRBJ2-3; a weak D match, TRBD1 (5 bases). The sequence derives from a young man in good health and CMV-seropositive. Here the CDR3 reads CASSELSGKGHTQYF. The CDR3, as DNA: TGTGCCAGCAGTGAACTCTCAGGGAAAGGCCATACGCAGTATTTT.